This T cell receptor (beta chain) comes out of a study of blood T cell repertoires in COVID-19. Overall study context: COVID-19 samples, acute and convalescent, were from the United States, Italy and Spain. PBMCs, B-cell-depleted T cells, or T cells were the source of the cDNA or gDNA that made up the material.

Those enrolled in Seattle joined during active infection and were followed longitudinally afterward. Authors' data handling: Using reference gene primer amplification, nucleated cell counts were estimated. The method was immunoSEQ multiplex PCR; TCRdb's version includes in-frame clones alone and lacks a portion of them. The V and J calls and clone size come from that table; D and trimming were worked out from the DNA. The sample lists about 370,000 clones, 89% occurring once. This receptor was identified in a woman in her 30s with COVID-19, enrolled during active disease. Sequencing was performed on peripheral blood.

This chain's CDR3 is CASSTLAGGRQETQYF. As DNA, the CDR3 is TGTGCCAGTAGTACTCTAGCGGGAGGTCGACAAGAGACCCAGTACTTC. V usage is TRBV19 and J usage is TRBJ2-5; TRBD2 agrees at 11 bases. From germline, CDR1 is LNHDA and CDR2 SQIVND (reference sequence). With V trimmed by 4 bases and J by 2 bases, 6 bases remained unmatched. This CDR3 comprises 16 residues.